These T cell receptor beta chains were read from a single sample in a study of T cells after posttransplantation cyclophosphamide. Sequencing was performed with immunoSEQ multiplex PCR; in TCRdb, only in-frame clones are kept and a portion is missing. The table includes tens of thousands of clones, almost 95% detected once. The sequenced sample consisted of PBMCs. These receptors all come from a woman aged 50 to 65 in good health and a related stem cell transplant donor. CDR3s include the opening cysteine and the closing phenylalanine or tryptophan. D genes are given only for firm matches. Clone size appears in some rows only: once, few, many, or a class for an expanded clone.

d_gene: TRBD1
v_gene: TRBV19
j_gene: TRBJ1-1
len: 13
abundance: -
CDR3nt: TGTGCCACCGCTACAGGGGGGATCACTGAAGCTTTCTTT
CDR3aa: CATATGGITEAFF

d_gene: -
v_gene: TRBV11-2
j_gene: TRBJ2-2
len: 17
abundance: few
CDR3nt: TGTGCCAGCAGCTTAGAGTTTGGGGGGGCGGACACCGGGGAGCTGTTTTTT
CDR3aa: CASSLEFGGADTGELFF

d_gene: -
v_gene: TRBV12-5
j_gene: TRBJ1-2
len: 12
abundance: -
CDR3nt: TGTGCTAGTGCGGCAGGGATGTATGGCTACACCTTC
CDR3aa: CASAAGMYGYTF

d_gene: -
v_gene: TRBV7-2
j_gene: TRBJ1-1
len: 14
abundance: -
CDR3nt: TGTGCCAGCAGCTTACGGGCAGGGGACACTGAAGCTTTCTTT
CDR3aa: CASSLRAGDTEAFF

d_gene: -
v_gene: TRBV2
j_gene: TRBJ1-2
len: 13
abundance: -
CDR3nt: TGTGCCAGCAGTCAGAAAATGCAGTGGGGCTACACCTTC
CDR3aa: CASSQKMQWGYTF

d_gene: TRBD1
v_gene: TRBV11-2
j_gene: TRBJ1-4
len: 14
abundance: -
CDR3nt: TGTGCCAGCAGCCTCGACAGGGCCGTCGAAAAACTGTTTTTT
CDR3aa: CASSLDRAVEKLFF

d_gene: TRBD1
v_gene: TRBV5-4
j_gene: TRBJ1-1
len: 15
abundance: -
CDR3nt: TGTGCCAGCAGCGGGGGACAGGGGGCGAGGACTGAAGCTTTCTTT
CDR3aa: CASSGGQGARTEAFF

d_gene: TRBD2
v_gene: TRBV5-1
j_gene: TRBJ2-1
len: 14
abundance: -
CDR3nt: TGCGCCAGCACCAGCGGGAGGGCATACAATGAGCAGTTCTTC
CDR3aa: CASTSGRAYNEQFF

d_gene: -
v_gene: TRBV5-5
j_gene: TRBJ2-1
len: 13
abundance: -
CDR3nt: TGTGCCAGCAGCTTGGCTACCTACAATGAGCAGTTCTTC
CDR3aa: CASSLATYNEQFF

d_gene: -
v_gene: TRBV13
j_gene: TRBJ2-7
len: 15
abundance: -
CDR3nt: TGTGCCAGCAGCAGATCCCCCCGGGGAGGACGCGAGCAGTACTTC
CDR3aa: CASSRSPRGGREQYF

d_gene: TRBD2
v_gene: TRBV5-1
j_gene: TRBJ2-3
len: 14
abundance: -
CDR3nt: TGCGCCAGCAGTCCGGGACTAGAGACAGATACGCAGTATTTT
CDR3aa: CASSPGLETDTQYF

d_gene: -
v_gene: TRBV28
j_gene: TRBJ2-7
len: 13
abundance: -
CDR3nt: TGTGCCAGCAGTTTTGTGGGGCTCTACGAGCAGTACTTC
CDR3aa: CASSFVGLYEQYF

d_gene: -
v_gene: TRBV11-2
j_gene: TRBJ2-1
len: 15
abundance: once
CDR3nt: TGTGCCAGCAGCTTCGACCGAGGTTCGGGGGGCGAGCAGTTCTTC
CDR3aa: CASSFDRGSGGEQFF

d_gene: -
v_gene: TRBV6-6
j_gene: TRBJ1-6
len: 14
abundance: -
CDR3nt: TGTGCCAGCAGTTCCGGCTCTTGGGGAGAGCCCCTCCACTTT
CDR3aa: CASSSGSWGEPLHF

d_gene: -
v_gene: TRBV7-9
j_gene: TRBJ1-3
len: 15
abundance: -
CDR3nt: TGTGCCAGCAGCCCACAGGGTGGCACTGGAAACACCATATATTTT
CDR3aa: CASSPQGGTGNTIYF

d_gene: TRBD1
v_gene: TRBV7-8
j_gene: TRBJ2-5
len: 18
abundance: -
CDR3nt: TGTGCCAGCAGCGTAGGAGGGACAGGGGGCTATAGTCCGGAGACCCAGTACTTC
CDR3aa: CASSVGGTGGYSPETQYF

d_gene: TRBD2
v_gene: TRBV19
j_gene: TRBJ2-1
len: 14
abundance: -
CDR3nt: TGTGCCAGCGCCCTCCCGGGAGGGATAAATGAGCAGTTCTTC
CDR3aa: CASALPGGINEQFF

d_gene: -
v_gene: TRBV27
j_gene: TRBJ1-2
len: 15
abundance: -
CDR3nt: TGTGCCAGCAGCTTAGCCTTGTCCAACGGCTATGGCTACACCTTC
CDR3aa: CASSLALSNGYGYTF

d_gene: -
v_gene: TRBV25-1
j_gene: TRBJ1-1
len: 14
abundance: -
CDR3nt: TGTGCCAGCAGTTGGCTTTTAGGAGGGAGCAAAGCTTTCTTT
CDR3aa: CASSWLLGGSKAFF

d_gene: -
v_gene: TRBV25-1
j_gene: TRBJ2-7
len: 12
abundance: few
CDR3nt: TGTGCCAGCAATACGGGAGTCTACGAGCAGTACTTC
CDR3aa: CASNTGVYEQYF

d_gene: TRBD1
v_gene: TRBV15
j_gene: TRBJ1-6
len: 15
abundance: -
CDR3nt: TGTGCCACCAGCGGGACAGGGAGCTATAATTCACCCCTCCACTTT
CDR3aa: CATSGTGSYNSPLHF

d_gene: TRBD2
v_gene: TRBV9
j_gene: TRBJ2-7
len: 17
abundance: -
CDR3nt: TGTGCCAGCAGCGTAGGACTAGCGGGGGCCATCTCCTACGAGCAGTACTTC
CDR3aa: CASSVGLAGAISYEQYF

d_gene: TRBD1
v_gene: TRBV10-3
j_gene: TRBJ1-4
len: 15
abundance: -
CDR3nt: TGTGCCATCAGTGCTGGGGACAGGGGAGGTGAAAAACTGTTTTTT
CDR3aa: CAISAGDRGGEKLFF

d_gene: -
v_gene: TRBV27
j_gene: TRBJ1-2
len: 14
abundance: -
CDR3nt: TGTGCCAGCAGTTATCGGACACCGCCATTTGGCTACACCTTC
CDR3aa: CASSYRTPPFGYTF

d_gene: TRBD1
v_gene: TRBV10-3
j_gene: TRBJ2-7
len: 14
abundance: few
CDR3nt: TGTGCCATCGGCCAACAGGGGGGACAGTACGAGCAGTACTTC
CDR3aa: CAIGQQGGQYEQYF

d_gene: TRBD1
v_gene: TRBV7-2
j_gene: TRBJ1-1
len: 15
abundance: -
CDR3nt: TGTGCCAGCAGCCCAAGAAGGACAGGGAACACTGAAGCTTTCTTT
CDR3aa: CASSPRRTGNTEAFF

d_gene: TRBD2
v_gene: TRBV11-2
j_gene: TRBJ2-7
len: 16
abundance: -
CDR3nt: TGTGCCAGCAGCTTAGGGGGGACTAGCGGACTCTACGAGCAGTACTTC
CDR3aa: CASSLGGTSGLYEQYF

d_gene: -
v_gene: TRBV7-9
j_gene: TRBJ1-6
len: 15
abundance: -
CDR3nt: TGTGCCTGCAGCAGGACAAGCCCCTATAATTCACCCCTCCACTTT
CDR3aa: CACSRTSPYNSPLHF

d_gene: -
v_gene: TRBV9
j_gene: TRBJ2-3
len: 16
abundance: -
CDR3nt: TGTGCCAGCAGCGTAGAACAGGCATCATACACAGATACGCAGTATTTT
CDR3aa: CASSVEQASYTDTQYF

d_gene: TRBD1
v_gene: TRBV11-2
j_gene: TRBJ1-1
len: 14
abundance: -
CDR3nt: TGTGCCAGCAGCTCCTGGGACAGGAACACTGAAGCTTTCTTT
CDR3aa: CASSSWDRNTEAFF

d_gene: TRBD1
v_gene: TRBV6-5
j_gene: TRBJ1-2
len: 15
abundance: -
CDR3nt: TGTGCCAGCAGTTACCAGGGGGACAGGGGAGGGGGCTACACCTTC
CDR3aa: CASSYQGDRGGGYTF

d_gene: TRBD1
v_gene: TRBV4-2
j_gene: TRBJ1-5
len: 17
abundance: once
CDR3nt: TGTGCCAGCAGCCACCTGACAGGGGGCGTTAAACCCGAAGCCCAGCATTTT
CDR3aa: CASSHLTGGVKPEAQHF

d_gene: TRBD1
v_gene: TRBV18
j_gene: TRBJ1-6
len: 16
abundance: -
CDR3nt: TGTGCCAGCTCACCCATCCGGACAGGAGATAATTCCCCCCTCCACTTT
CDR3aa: CASSPIRTGDNSPLHF

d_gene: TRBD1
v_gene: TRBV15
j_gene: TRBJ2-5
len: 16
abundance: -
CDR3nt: TGTGCCACCAAGGACAGGGGGCCGTCGGGTCCATTGACCCAGTACTTC
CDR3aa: CATKDRGPSGPLTQYF

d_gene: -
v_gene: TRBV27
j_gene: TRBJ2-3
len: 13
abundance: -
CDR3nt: TGTGCCAGCACTTACCAAGGGGCAGATACGCAGTATTTT
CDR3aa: CASTYQGADTQYF

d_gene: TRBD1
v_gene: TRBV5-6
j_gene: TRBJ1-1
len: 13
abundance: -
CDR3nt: TGTGCCAGCAGCCCGACAGGGCGCACTGAAGCTTTCTTT
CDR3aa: CASSPTGRTEAFF

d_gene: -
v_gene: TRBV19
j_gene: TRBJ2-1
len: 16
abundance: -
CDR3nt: TGTGCCAGCACCGACTCGGCCGGACTTGCTTACAATGAGCAGTTCTTC
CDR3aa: CASTDSAGLAYNEQFF

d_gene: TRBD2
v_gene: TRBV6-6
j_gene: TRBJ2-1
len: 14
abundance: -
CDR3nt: TGTGCCAGCACCCCGGGACTAAATTACAATGAGCAGTTCTTC
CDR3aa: CASTPGLNYNEQFF

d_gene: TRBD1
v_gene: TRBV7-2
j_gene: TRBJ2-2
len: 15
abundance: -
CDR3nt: TGTGCCAGCAGCAGATCGACAGGGGTTACCGGGGAGCTGTTTTTT
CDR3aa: CASSRSTGVTGELFF

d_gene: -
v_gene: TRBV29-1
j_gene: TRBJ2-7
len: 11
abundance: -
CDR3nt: TGCAGCGTTGTAGTCAGGTACGAGCAGTACTTC
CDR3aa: CSVVVRYEQYF

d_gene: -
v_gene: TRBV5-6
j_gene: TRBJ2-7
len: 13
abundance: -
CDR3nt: TGTGCCAGCAGCTTGTATGCGGGGTCCGAGCAGTACTTC
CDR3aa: CASSLYAGSEQYF

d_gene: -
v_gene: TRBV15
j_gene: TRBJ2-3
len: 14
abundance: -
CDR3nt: TGTGCCACCAGCAGAGATTCGACAGCAGATACGCAGTATTTT
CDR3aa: CATSRDSTADTQYF

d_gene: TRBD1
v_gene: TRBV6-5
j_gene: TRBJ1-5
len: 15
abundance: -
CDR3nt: TGTGCCAGCAGTCCTCGGACAGGGGCCAATCAGCCCCAGCATTTT
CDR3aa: CASSPRTGANQPQHF

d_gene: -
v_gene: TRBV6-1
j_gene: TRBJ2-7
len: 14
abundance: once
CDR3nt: TGTGCCAGCAGTGAAGAATTCAGGGAATTGAAGCAGTACTTC
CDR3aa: CASSEEFRELKQYF

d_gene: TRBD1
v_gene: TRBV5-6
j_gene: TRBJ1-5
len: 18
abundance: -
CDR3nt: TGTGCCAGCAGCTTTATCGGACAGGCAGTGTTGGGCAATCAGCCCCAGCATTTT
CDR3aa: CASSFIGQAVLGNQPQHF

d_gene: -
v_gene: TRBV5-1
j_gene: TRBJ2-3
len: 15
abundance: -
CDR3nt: TGCGCCAGCAGCTTAGGCGGGGCGGTGCCAGATACGCAGTATTTT
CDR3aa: CASSLGGAVPDTQYF

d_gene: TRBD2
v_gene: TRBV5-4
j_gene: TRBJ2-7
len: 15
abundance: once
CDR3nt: TGTGCCAGCAGCTTGGTCTTAGCGGGAGCTGAAGAGCAGTACTTC
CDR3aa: CASSLVLAGAEEQYF

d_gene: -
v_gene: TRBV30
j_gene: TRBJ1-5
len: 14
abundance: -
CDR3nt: TGTGCCTGGAGCCAGGGATACGGCAATCAGCCCCAGCATTTT
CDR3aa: CAWSQGYGNQPQHF

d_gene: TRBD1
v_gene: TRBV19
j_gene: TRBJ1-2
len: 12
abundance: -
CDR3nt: TGTGCCAGTACTCAGGGGGACTATGGCTACACCTTC
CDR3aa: CASTQGDYGYTF

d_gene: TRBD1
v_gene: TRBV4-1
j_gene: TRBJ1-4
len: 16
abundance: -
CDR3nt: TGCGCCAGCAGCGCAGGCGGACAGGCGAGTAATGAAAAACTGTTTTTT
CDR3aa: CASSAGGQASNEKLFF

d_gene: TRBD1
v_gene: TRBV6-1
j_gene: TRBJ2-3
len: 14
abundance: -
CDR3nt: TGTGCCAGCCTAAGGGGGCTGGACACAGATACGCAGTATTTT
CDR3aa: CASLRGLDTDTQYF

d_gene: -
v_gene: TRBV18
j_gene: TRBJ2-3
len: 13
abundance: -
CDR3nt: TGTGCCAGCTCGCAGTTAAGCACAGATACGCAGTATTTT
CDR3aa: CASSQLSTDTQYF

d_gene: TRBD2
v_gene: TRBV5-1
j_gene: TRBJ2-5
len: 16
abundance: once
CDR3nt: TGCGCCAGCAGCTTAGGCGATAGCGGGGGGAGAAAGACCCAGTACTTC
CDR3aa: CASSLGDSGGRKTQYF

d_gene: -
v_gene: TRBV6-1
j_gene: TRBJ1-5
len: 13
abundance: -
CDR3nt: TGTGCCAGCAGTGAAGGAGGTAGCCAGCCCCAGCATTTT
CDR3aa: CASSEGGSQPQHF

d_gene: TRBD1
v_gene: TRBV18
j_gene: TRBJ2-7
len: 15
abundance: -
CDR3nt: TGTGCCAGCTCACCACCGGACAGGGGTCCCTACGAGCAGTACTTC
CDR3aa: CASSPPDRGPYEQYF

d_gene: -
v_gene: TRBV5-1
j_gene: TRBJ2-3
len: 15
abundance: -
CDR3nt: TGCGCCAGCAGCTCCATTTCAGGGGGCACAGATACGCAGTATTTT
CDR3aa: CASSSISGGTDTQYF

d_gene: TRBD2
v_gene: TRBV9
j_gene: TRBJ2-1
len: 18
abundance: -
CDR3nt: TGTGCCAGCAGCCTGGGACTAGCGGGGGTGCTAGGAGACAATGAGCAGTTCTTC
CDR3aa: CASSLGLAGVLGDNEQFF

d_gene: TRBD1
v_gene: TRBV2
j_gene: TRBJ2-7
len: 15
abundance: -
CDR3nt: TGTGCCAGCAGGACCGGGACAGCCCTCTCCTACGAGCAGTACTTC
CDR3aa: CASRTGTALSYEQYF

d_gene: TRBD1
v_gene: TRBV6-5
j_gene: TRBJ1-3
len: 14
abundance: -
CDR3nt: TGTGCCAGCAGTTCCAGGGGGCGTGGAAACACCATATATTTT
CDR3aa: CASSSRGRGNTIYF